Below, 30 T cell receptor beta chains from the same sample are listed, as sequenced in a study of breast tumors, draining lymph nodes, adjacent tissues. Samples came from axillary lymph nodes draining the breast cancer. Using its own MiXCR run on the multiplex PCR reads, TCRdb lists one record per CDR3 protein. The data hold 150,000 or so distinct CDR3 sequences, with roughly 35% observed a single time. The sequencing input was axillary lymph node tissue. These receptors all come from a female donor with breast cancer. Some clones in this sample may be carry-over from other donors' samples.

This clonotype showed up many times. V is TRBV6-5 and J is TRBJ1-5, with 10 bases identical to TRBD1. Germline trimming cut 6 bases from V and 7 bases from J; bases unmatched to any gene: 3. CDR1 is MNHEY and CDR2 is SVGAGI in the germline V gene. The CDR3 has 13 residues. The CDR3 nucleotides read TGTGCCAGCAGATTGACAGGGGGCCAGCCCCAGCATTTT. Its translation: CASRLTGGQPQHF.

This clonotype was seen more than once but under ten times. CDR3 sequence (DNA): TGTGCCAGCAGTTTATCGGGGACTAGCGGGAGGGTAAATGAGCAGTTCTTC. Its translation is CASSLSGTSGRVNEQFF. This sequence joins TRBV27 and TRBJ2-1; 16 bases match TRBD2. CDR1 and CDR2 (germline): MNHEY, SMNVEV (reference sequence). The CDR3 is 17 residues long. With 0 bases clipped from V and 7 bases from J, the junction kept 3 bases outside the gene matches.

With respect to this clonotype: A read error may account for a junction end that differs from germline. The DNA for the CDR3 is TGTGCCAGCAGTTCAAATTCCGGACACACCATATACTTT. Its translation: CASSSNSGHTIYF. V gene TRBV12-3 or TRBV12-4 combines with J gene TRBJ1-3; the D gene is possibly TRBD1 (5 bases). The CDR3 loop spans 13 amino acids.

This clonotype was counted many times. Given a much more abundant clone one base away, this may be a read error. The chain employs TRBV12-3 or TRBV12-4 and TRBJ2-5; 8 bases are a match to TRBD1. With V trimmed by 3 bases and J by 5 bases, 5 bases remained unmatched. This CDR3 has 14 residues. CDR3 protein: CASSFATGVETQYF. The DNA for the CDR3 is TGTGCCAGCAGTTTCGCGACAGGGGTTGAGACCCAGTACTTC.

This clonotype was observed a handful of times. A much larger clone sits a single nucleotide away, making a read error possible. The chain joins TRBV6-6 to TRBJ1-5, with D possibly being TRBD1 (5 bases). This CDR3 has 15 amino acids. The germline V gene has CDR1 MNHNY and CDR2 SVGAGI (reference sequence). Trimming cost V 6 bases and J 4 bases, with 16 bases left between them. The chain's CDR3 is CASRDLGRRNQPQHF. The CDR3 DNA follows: TGTGCCAGCAGAGACCTGGGGCGGCGGAATCAGCCCCAGCATTTT.

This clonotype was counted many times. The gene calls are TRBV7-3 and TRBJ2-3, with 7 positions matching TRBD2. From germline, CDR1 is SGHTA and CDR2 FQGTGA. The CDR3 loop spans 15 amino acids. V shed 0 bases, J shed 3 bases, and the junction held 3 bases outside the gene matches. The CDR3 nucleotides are TGTGCCAGCAGCTTAACGGGAGGGTTAACAGATACGCAGTATTTT. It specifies CASSLTGGLTDTQYF. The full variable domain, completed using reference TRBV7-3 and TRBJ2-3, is GAGVSQTPSNKVTEKGKYVELRCDPISGHTALYWYRQSLGQGPEFLIYFQGTGAADDSGLPNDRFFAVRPEGSVSTLKIQRTERGDSAVYLCASSLTGGLTDTQYFGPGTRLTVL.

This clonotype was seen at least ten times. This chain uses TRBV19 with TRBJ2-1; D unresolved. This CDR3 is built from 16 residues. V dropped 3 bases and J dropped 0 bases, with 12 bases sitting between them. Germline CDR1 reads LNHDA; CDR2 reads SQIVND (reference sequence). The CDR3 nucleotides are TGTGCCAGTAGTATCGGCTTTTTTACCTCCTACAATGAGCAGTTCTTC. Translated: CASSIGFFTSYNEQFF.

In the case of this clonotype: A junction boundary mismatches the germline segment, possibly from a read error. The CDR3 protein is CASSPGLSYGQYF. Here the CDR3 DNA reads TGTGCCAGCAGTCCCGGACTCTCCTACGGGCAGTACTTC. The V call is TRBV6-2 or TRBV6-3, the J call TRBJ2-7; possibly TRBD2 for D (5 bases). The V gene's germline CDR1 is MNHEY and CDR2 SVGEGT. CDR3 length: 13 amino acids.

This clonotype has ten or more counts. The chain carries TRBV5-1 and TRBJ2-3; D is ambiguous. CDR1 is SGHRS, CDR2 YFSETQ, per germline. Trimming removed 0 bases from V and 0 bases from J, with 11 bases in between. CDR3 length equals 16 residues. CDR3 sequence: CASSLVLGGSTDTQYF. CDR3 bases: TGCGCCAGCAGCTTGGTCTTGGGCGGTAGCACAGATACGCAGTATTTT.

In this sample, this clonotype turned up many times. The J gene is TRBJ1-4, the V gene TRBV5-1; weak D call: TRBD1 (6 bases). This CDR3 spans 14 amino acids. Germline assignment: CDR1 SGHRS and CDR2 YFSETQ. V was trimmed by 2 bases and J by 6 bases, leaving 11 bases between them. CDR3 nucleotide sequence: TGCGCCAGCAGCTTACAGGGATTCGATGAAAAACTGTTTTTT. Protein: CASSLQGFDEKLFF.

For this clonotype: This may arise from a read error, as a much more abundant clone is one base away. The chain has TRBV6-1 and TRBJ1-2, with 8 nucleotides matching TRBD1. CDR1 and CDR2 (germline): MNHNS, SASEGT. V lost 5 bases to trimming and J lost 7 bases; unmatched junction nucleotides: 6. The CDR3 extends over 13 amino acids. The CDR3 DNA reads TGTGCCAGCAGTCATACAGGGGGGCCTGGCTACACCTTC. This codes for CASSHTGGPGYTF.

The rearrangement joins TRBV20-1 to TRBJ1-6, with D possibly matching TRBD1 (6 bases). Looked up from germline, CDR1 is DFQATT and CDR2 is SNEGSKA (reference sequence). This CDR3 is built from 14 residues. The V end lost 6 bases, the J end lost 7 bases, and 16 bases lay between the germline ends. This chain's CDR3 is CSASQGTVNSPLHF. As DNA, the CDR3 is TGCAGTGCCTCACAGGGAACAGTAAATTCACCCCTCCACTTT.

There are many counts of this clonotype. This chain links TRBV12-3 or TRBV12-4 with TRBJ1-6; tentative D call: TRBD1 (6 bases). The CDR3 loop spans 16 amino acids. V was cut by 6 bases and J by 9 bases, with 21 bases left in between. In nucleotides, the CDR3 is TGTGCCAGCAGCCGCCAGACAGGTCCTACCGGTTCACCCCTCCACTTT. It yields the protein CASSRQTGPTGSPLHF.

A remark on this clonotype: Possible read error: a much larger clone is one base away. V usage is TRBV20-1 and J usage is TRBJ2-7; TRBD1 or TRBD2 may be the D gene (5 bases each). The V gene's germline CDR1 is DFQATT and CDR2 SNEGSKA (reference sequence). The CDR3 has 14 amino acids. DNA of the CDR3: TGCAGTGCTAGAGATACCCGGGGCTCCTCCGAGCGGTACTTC. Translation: CSARDTRGSSERYF.

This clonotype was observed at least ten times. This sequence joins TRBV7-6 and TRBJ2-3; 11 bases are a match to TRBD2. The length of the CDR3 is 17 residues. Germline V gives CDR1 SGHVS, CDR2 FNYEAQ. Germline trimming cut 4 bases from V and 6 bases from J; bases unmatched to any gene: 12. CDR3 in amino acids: CASSYFISGRARDTQYF. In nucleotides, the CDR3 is TGTGCCAGCAGCTATTTTATTAGCGGGAGGGCCCGGGATACGCAGTATTTT.

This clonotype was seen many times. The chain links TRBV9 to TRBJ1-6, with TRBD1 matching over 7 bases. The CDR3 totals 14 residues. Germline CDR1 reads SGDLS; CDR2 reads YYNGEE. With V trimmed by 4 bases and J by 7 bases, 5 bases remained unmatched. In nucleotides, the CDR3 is TGTGCCAGCAGCCCCGGGACAGCCAATTCACCCCTCCACTTT. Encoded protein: CASSPGTANSPLHF.

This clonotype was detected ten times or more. The CDR3, as DNA: TGTGCCAGCAGCTCCCCGCATGAAAAACTGTTTTTT. This encodes CASSSPHEKLFF. The J gene is TRBJ1-4, the V gene TRBV5-5; D remains unclear. This CDR3 spans 12 amino acids. From germline, CDR1 is SGHKS and CDR2 YYEKEE (reference sequence). V shed 3 bases and J shed 6 bases, with 6 bases lying between them.

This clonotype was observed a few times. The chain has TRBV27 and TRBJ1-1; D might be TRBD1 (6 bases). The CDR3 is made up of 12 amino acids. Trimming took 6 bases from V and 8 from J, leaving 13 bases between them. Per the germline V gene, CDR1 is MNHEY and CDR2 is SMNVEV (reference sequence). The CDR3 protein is CASSLTGLEAFF. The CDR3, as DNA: TGTGCCAGCAGCCTAACAGGGCTGGAAGCTTTCTTT.

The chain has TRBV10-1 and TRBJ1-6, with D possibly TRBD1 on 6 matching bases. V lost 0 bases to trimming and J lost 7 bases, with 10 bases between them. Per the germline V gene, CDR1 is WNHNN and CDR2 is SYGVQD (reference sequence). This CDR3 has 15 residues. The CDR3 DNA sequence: TGCGCCAGCAGTGAGTCGGACAGATGCAATTCACCCCTCCACTTT. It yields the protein CASSESDRCNSPLHF.

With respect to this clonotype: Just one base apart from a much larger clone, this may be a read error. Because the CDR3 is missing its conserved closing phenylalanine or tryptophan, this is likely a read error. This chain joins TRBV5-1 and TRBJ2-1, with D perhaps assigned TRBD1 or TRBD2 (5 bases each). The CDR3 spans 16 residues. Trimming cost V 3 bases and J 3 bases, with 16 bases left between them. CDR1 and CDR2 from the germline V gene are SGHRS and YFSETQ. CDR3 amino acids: CASSSGKDSGYNEQFL. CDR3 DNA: TGCGCCAGCAGCTCGGGGAAAGACAGCGGCTACAATGAGCAGTTCCTC.

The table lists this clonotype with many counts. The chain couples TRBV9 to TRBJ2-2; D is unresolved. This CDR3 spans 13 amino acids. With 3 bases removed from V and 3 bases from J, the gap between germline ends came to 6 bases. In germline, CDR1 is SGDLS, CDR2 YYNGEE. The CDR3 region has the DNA TGTGCCAGCAGCGGGGCCTACACCGGGGAGCTGTTTTTT. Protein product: CASSGAYTGELFF.

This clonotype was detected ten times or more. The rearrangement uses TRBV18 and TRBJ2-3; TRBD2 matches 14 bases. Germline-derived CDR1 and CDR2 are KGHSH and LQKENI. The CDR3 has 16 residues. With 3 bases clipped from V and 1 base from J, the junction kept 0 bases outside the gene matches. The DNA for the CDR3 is TGTGCCAGCTCACCGACTAGCGGGAGGGGCACAGATACGCAGTATTTT. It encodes CASSPTSGRGTDTQYF.

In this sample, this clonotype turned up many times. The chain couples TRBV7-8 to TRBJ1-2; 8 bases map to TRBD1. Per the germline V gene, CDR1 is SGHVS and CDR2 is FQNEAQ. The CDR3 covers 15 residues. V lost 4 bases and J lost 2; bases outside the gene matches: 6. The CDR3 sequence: CASSYRTGTNYGYTF. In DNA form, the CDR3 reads TGTGCCAGCAGCTACCGGACAGGGACCAACTATGGCTACACCTTC.

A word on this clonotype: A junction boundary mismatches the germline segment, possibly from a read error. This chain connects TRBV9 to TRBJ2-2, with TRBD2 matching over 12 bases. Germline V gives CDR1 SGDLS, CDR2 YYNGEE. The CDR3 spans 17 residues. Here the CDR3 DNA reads TGTGCCAGCAGCGTTGTGTCGCTAGCGGGAGGGTCCGGGGAGCTGCTTTTT. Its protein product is CASSVVSLAGGSGELLF.

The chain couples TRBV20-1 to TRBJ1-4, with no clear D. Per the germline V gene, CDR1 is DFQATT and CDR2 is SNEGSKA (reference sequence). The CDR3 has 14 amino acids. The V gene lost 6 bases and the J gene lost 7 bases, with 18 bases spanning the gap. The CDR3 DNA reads TGCAGTGCCGAATCAAGCGTCGCCACTGAAAAACTGTTTTTT. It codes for CSAESSVATEKLFF.

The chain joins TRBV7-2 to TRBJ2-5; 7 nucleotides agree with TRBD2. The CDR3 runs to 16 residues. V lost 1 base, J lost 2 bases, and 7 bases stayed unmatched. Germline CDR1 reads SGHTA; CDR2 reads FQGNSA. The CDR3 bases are TGTGCCAGCAGCTTAGGGGCTGGGGGGGAACAAGAGACCCAGTACTTC. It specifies CASSLGAGGEQETQYF.

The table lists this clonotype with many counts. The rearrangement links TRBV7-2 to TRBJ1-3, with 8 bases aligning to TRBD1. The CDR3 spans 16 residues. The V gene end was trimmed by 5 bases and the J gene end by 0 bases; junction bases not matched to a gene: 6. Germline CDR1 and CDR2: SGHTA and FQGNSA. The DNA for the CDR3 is TGTGCCAGCAGCGGACAGGGAAGGGGCTCTGGAAACACCATATATTTT. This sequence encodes CASSGQGRGSGNTIYF.

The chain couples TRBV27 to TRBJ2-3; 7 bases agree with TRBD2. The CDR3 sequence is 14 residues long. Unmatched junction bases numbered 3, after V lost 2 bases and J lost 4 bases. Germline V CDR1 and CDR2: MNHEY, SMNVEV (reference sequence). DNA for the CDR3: TGTGCCAGCAGTTTAGAGGGAGGGGCAGATACGCAGTATTTT. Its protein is CASSLEGGADTQYF.

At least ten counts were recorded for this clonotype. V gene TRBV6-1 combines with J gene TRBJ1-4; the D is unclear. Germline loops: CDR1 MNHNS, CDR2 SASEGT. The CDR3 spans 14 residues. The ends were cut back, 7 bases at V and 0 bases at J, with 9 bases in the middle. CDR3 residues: CASTREATNEKLFF. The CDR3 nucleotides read TGTGCCAGCACCCGGGAGGCAACTAATGAAAAACTGTTTTTT.

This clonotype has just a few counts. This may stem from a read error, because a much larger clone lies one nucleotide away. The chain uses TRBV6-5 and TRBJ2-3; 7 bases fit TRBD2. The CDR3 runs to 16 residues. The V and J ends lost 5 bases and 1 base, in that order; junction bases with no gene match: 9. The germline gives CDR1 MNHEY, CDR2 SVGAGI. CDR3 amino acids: CASSPLLRGGTDTQYF. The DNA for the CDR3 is TGTGCCAGCAGTCCACTGCTTCGGGGGGGCACAGATACGCAGTATTTT.